These 4 T cell receptor beta chains were sequenced from one sample in a study of cytomegalovirus exposure and HLA in healthy donors. The protocol was immunoSEQ multiplex PCR, while the TCRdb copy is restricted to in-frame clones and leaves out a portion. The sample has some 90,000 clones, 87% seen once. The material sequenced was PBMCs. The receptors stem from a woman in her thirties in good health and CMV-seronegative.

The chain is built from TRBV19 and TRBJ1-2; a possible D gene is TRBD1 (5 bases). This CDR3 comprises 13 residues. Trimming left V 4 bases short and J 8 bases short, with 14 bases between. Looked up from germline, CDR1 is LNHDA and CDR2 is SQIVND (reference sequence). The CDR3 bases are TGTGCCAGTAGTAGTTTAAGGGCAGGGGGCTACACCTTC. Its translation: CASSSLRAGGYTF.

The chain has TRBV29-1 and TRBJ2-7; no firm D call. The germline V and J ends were trimmed by 4 bases and 3 bases, with 13 bases remaining between them. The germline CDR1 and CDR2 sequences are SQVTM and ANQGSEA. The CDR3 runs 13 residues. CDR3 residues: CSVVGGTYYEQYF. CDR3 nucleotide sequence: TGCAGCGTTGTCGGCGGAACTTACTACGAGCAGTACTTC.

This clone was observed a single time. The chain uses TRBV25-1 and TRBJ2-7, with a tentative D call TRBD1 (5 bases). With 4 bases removed from V and 0 bases from J, the gap between germline ends came to 16 bases. From germline, CDR1 is MGHDK and CDR2 SYGVNS. CDR3 size: 16 residues. CDR3 sequence reads: CASSAYPGNPSYEQYF. In DNA form, the CDR3 reads TGTGCCAGCAGTGCCTATCCAGGGAACCCCTCCTACGAGCAGTACTTC.

The gene calls are TRBV6-5 and TRBJ1-4; D possibly corresponds to TRBD1 (5 bases). V shed 6 bases and J shed 0 bases, with 11 bases lying between them. The CDR3 totals 15 residues. Germline V CDR1 and CDR2: MNHEY, SVGAGI. CDR3 sequence reads: CASSLQETTNEKLFF. DNA for the CDR3: TGTGCCAGCAGCCTACAGGAGACAACTAATGAAAAACTGTTTTTT.